This section outlines one T cell receptor beta chain sequence together with its context. This sample was included in a study of cytotoxic CD8 clonotypes in ibrutinib-treated CLL. Some clones are missing from TCRdb's copy, which holds only in-frame ones; the method was immunoSEQ multiplex PCR. The sample lists 250,000 to 350,000 clones, about 72% occurring once. Source: PBMCs, taken at disease progression, from a patient treated with ibrutinib. This clonotype was obtained from a human donor with chronic lymphocytic leukemia.

The DNA for the CDR3 is TGTGCCATCCCTGGGGACGTCGGGGAGCTGTTTTTT. This sequence encodes CAIPGDVGELFF. This sequence joins TRBV10-3 and TRBJ2-2; D could derive from TRBD1 or TRBD2 (5 bases each). CDR3 length: 12 residues. V was trimmed by 8 bases and J by 7 bases, leaving 11 bases between them. CDR1 ENHRY and CDR2 SYGVKD come from the germline V gene.